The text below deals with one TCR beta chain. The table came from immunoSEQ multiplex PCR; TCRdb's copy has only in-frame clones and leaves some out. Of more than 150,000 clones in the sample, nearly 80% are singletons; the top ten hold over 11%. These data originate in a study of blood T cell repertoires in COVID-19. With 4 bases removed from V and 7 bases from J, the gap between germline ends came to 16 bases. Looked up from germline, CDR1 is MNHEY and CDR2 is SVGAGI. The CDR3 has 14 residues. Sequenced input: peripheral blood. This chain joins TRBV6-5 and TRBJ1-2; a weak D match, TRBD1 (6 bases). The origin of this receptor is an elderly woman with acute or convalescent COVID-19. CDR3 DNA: TGTGCCAGCAGTTCGAACAGGGTTGGTTTTGGCTACACCTTC. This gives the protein CASSSNRVGFGYTF.